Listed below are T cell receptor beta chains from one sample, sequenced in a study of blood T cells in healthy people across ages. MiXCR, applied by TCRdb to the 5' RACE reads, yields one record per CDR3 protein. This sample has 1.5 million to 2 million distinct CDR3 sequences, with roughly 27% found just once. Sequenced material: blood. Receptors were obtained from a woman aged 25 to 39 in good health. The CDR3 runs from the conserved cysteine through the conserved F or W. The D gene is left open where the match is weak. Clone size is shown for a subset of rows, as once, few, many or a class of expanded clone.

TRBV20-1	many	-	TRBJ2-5	TGCAGTGCAGTGGGGACCAACCGCCAAGAGACCCAGTACTTC	CSAVGTNRQETQYF
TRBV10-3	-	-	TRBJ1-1	TGTGCCATCAGTGAGCTTCAGGAGGTAGCTTTCTTT	CAISELQEVAFF
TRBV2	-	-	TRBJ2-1	TGTGCCAGCAGCGTAGGACTGTTCAATGAGCAGTTCTTC	CASSVGLFNEQFF
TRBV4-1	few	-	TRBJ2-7	TGCGCCAGCAGCCAAGATCGAGACACTGTCTCCTACGAGCAGTACTTC	CASSQDRDTVSYEQYF
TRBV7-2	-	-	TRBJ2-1	TGTGCCAGCAGCTTGGGGTCCTACCGACAGTACAATGAGCAGTTCTTC	CASSLGSYRQYNEQFF
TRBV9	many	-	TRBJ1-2	TGTGCCAGCACTAGCGGGGCGGACTATGGCTACACCTTC	CASTSGADYGYTF
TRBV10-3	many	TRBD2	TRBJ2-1	TGTGCCATAGGGACTAGCGGTAGGGCTGAGCAGTTCTTC	CAIGTSGRAEQFF
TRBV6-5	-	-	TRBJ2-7	TGTGCCAGCAGCGTGGAGGGCGAATCCGAGCAGTACTTC	CASSVEGESEQYF
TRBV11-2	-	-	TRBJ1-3	TGTGCCAGCAGCTTAGGAGGGGGAGACACCATATATTTT	CASSLGGGDTIYF
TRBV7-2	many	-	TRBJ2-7	TGTGCCAGCAGCATAGCCACGGGTCGCGAGCAGTACTTC	CASSIATGREQYF
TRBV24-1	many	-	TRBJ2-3	TGTGCCACCAGTGACCCGGCCGCAGATACGCAGTATTTT	CATSDPAADTQYF
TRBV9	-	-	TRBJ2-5	TGTGCCAGCAGCGTAGATCCAATGGAGACCCAGTACTTC	CASSVDPMETQYF
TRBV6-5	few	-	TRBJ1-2	TGTGCCAGCAGTTACCGGGCGGTTGGGTTCCCTCATGGCTACACCTTC	CASSYRAVGFPHGYTF
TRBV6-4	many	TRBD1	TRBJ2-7	TGTGCCAGACTCTCAAGGATCATCGGTACGGACAGGTCGTCCTACGAGCAGTACTTC	CARLSRIIGTDRSSYEQYF
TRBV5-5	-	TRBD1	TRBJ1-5	TGTGCCAGCAGCTTGAGAGGGACAGGGGGGGATCAGCCCCAGCATTTT	CASSLRGTGGDQPQHF
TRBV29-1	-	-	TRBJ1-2	TGCAGCGTGACGGGTGACTATGGCTACACCTTC	CSVTGDYGYTF
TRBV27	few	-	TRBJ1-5	TGTGCCAGCAGTTTGTGGGGCAGTGAGGCGTATAGCAATCAGCCCCAGCATTTT	CASSLWGSEAYSNQPQHF
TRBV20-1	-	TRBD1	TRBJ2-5	TGCAGTGCACGACCGACAGGGGAGCAGGGTGAGACCCAGTACTTC	CSARPTGEQGETQYF
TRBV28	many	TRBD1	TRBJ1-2	TGTGCCAGCAGTTTATCCCGGGACAGGGTTCCTATCCGCTATGGCTACACCTTC	CASSLSRDRVPIRYGYTF
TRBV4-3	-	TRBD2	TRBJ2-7	TGCGCCAGCAGCCAAGATAGCGGGCCAGCCTACGAGCAGTACTTC	CASSQDSGPAYEQYF
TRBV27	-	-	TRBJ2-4	TGTGCCAGCAGACCCCTAGTAGGGGCTGGTGAGCAGTACTTC	CASRPLVGAGEQYF
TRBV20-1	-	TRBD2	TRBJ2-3	TGCAGTGCTAGAGACGGTAGCGGGAGTTCACCGACAGATACGCAGTATTTT	CSARDGSGSSPTDTQYF
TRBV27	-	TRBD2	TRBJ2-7	TGTGCCAGCAGTGCGCGAGGGACTAGCGGGAGGAACGAGCAGTACTTC	CASSARGTSGRNEQYF
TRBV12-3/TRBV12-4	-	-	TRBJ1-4	TGTGCCAGCAGGGGAACAGGCCCTTTAAATGAAAAACTGTTTTTT	CASRGTGPLNEKLFF
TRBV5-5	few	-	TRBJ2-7	TGTGCCAGCAGCTTGGCCCCACAGGTTCTCTACGAGCAGTACTTC	CASSLAPQVLYEQYF
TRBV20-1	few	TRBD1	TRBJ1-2	TGCAGTGCTAGCCCGGCAGGGGGGTATGGCTACACCTTC	CSASPAGGYGYTF
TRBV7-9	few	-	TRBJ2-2	TGTGCCAGCAGCTGGGGCTCAACCGGGGAGCTGTTTTTT	CASSWGSTGELFF
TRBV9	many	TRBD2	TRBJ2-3	TGTGCCAGCAGCGTAGTGGCGGGAGGGAGCACAGATACGCAGTATTTT	CASSVVAGGSTDTQYF